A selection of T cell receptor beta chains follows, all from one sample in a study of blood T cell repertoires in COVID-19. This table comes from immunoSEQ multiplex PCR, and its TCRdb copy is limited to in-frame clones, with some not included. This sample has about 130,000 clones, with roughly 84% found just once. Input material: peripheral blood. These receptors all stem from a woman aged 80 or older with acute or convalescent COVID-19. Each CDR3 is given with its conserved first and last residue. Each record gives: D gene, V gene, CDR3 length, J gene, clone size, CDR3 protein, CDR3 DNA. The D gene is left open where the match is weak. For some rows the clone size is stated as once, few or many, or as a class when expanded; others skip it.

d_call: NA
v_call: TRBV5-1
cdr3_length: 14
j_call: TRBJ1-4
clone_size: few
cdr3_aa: CASSSQGSNEKLFF
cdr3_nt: TGCGCCAGCAGCTCACAGGGATCTAATGAAAAACTGTTTTTT

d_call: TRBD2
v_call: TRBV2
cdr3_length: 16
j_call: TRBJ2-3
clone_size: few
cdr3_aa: CASTLSRRGSTDTQYF
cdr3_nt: TGTGCCAGCACTCTTTCGCGGCGGGGGAGCACAGATACGCAGTATTTT

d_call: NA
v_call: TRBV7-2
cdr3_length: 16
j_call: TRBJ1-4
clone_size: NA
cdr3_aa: CASSLVPGITNEKLFF
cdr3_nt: TGTGCCAGCAGCTTAGTCCCAGGGATCACTAATGAAAAACTGTTTTTT

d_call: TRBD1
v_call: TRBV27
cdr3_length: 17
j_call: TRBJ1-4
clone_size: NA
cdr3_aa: CASSLLGGGGADEKLFF
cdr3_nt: TGTGCCAGCAGTTTATTAGGCGGAGGGGGCGCGGATGAAAAACTGTTTTTT

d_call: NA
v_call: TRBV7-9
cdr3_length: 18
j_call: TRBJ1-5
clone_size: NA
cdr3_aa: CASSLALRAGRTNQPQHF
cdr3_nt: TGTGCCAGCAGCTTAGCGCTCAGGGCCGGGCGTACCAATCAGCCCCAGCATTTT

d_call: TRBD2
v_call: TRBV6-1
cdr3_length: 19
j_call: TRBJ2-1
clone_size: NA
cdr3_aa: CASSDPRLAGGGSYNEQFF
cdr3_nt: TGTGCCAGCAGTGACCCCAGACTAGCGGGAGGGGGCTCCTACAATGAGCAGTTCTTC

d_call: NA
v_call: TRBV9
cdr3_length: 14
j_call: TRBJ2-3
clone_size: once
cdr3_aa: CASSVAVAADTQYF
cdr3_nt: TGTGCCAGCAGCGTAGCGGTAGCGGCAGATACGCAGTATTTT

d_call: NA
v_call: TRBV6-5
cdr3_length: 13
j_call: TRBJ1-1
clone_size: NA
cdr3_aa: CASSYSRNTEAFF
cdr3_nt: TGTGCCAGCAGTTACTCGCGGAACACTGAAGCTTTCTTT

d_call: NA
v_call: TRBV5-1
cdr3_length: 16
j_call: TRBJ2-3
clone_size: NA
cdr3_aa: CASSPLFGSSTDTQYF
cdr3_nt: TGCGCCAGCAGCCCCCTCTTCGGGTCTAGCACAGATACGCAGTATTTT

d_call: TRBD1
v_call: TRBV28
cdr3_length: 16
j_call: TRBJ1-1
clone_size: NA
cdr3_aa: CASGPHIRGTNTEAFF
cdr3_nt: TGTGCCAGCGGACCGCACATCAGGGGGACGAACACTGAAGCTTTCTTT

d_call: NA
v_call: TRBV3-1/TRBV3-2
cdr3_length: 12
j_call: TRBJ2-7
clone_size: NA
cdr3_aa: CASSQVSHEQYF
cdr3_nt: TGTGCCAGCAGCCAAGTTAGCCACGAGCAGTACTTC

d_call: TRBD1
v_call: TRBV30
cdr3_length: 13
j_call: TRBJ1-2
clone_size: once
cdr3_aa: CARSSDREYGYTF
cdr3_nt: TGTGCCCGGAGCTCGGACAGGGAGTATGGCTACACCTTC

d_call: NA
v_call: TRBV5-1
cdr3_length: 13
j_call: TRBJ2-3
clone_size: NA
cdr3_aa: CASSPGTQDTQYF
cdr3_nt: TGCGCCAGCAGCCCGGGTACCCAAGATACGCAGTATTTT

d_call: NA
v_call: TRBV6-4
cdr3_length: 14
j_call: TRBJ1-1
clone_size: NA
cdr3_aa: CASSEGRGNTEAFF
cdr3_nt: TGTGCCAGCAGTGAGGGCAGGGGGAACACTGAAGCTTTCTTT

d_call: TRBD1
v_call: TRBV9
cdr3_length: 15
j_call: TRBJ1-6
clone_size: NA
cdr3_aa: CASSLGQGDNSPLHF
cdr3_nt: TGTGCCAGCAGCTTGGGACAGGGCGACAATTCACCCCTCCACTTT